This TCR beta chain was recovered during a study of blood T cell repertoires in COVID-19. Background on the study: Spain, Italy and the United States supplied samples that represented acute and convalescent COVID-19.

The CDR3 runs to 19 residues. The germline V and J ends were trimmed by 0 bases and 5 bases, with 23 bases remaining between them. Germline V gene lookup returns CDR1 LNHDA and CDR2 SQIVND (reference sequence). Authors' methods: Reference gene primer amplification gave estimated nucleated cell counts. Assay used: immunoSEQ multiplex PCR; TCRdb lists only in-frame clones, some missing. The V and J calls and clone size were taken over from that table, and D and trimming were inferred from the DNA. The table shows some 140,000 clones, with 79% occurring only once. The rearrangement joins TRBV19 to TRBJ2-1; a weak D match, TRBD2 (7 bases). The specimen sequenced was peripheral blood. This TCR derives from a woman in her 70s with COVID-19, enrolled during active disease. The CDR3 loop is CASSIDAGASARQNNEQFF. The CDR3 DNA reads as TGTGCCAGTAGTATAGATGCGGGGGCGAGCGCACGTCAAAACAATGAGCAGTTCTTC.